The T cell receptor (beta chain) described here comes from a study of T cells after yellow fever vaccination (dated by TCRdb to between 2017 and 2020). Regarding the study in general: Libraries from fractions with low cell numbers were prepared with the SMART-Seq v4 Ultra Low Input RNA kit. Two healthy male donors, one aged 18 to 29 and one aged 30 to 40 years, made up the cohort. Bulk PBMC replicates and cell subsets were isolated from blood drawn at multiple timepoints before and after both primary and secondary immunization. Bulk TCR alpha and beta repertoires were sequenced longitudinally to track T-cell clones before and after primary and booster YFV17D yellow fever vaccination. Broad study findings and their caveats: A small fraction of clonotypes appeared in both the CD4 and CD8 compartments, likely as a result of convergent recombination. After the booster, most clones that had expanded after primary vaccination were detected again (approximately 96% of CD4 and around 88% of CD8), suggesting broad maintenance of memory. Because abundant contaminating clonotypes from the bulk population could be contained in FACS-sorted repertoires, computational filtering was required. Because only a couple of donors were included in the study, the extent to which the findings can be generalized is limited. Compared with the primary T-cell response, the secondary T-cell response was weaker but faster, peaking on day 5 rather than day 15.

This specimen's treatment or condition label, interpreted: live attenuated yellow fever vaccine strain. At every blood-draw timepoint, two biological replicates of bulk PBMCs were collected. A standard Ficoll-Paque protocol was used to isolate PBMCs from peripheral blood. RNA was extracted with TriZol from bulk PBMCs, CD4 and CD8 fractions, and dextramer-positive and dextramer-negative fractions. In this sample, this clonotype turned up many times. It lacks a known antigen. No base-level quality is on record; no much larger clone is a single base apart. Between the V and J ends, shortened by 6 bases and 10 bases respectively, the junction contains 16 bases. The CDR3, cysteine through phenylalanine, is 14 amino acids long. CDR3 DNA only is kept here, 42 bases in frame from base 1. Synthesis of TCR cDNA relied on 5'RACE template switching, a step that introduced a universal primer site along with unique molecular identifiers. cDNA synthesis was primed from both the TCR alpha and TCR beta constant segments. Library amplification used two PCR steps, and the second PCR step added sample barcodes and sequencing adapters. Libraries were sequenced on Illumina HiSeq 2500 (2x100 bp) or NovaSeq (2x150 bp). Concerning the study's data processing: Demultiplexing of reads and collapsing into UMI consensus sequences were performed with MIGEC, and V(D)J alignment was carried out with MiXCR. Clonotypes responding to the vaccine were identified with edgeR on replicate PBMC samples, with the criteria of FDR below 0.01 and a log2 fold change above 5 up to day 15. Each bulk clonotype received a CD4 or CD8 identity based on whether the sequenced CD4 or CD8 repertoire contained that clonotype at higher abundance. Using fastp at Q25 and MiXCR, TCRdb reprocessed the public reads and kept productive beta chains. Rows with one shared CDR3 protein collapse into an entry with the most common genes and DNA. Clone size and V and J calls follow TCRdb, not the original study. This sample is represented by about 360,000 distinct CDR3 sequences; 6.2% of them were singletons. In total, the top ten clones hold 15% of the sample.

This TCR derives from a man between 25 and 39 years old who received the YFV17D yellow fever vaccine. The sequence links TRBV12-3 or TRBV12-4 to TRBJ1-6; the D gene cannot be resolved reliably. The sample was PBMCs, taken 5 days after the yellow fever booster vaccination. The bases read TGTGCCAGCAGGGCCGGGATCAACCCATCACCCCTCCACTTT. Its coded protein is CASRAGINPSPLHF.